The following is a TCR beta chain sequence with its context. The sample is drawn from a study of shared clonotypes between healthy human individuals. Clones were sequenced by immunoSEQ multiplex PCR, and TCRdb holds only the in-frame ones, with some missing. This sample yields about 2.2 million clones, of which around 93% are seen a single time; approximately 1.6% belongs to the top ten. CDR3 length: 18 amino acids. CDR1 is GTSNPN and CDR2 is SVGIG in the germline V gene (reference sequence). V was clipped by 0 bases and J by 3 bases; unmatched bases: 13. Naive CD8 cells lacked CD45RO and underwent positive selection for CCR7, leaving out terminally differentiated effector memory CD45RA+ cells.

The chain is built from TRBV30 and TRBJ1-5; 8 nucleotides line up with TRBD1. This receptor was obtained from a man younger than 30 in good health. Some clones in this sample may be carry-over from other donors' samples. The sample consisted of naive CD8+ T cells from PBMCs. Here the CDR3 DNA reads TGTGCCTGGAGTGTACTGCCCGCGTCAGGGGGCTACAATCAGCCCCAGCATTTT. Residues: CAWSVLPASGGYNQPQHF.